This T cell receptor (beta chain) was retrieved from a study of T cells after posttransplantation cyclophosphamide. Generated by immunoSEQ multiplex PCR, the TCRdb table keeps only in-frame clones and is missing some. Among about 40,000 clones listed, less than 95% were seen once. The CDR3 spans 13 residues. With 3 bases removed from V and 8 bases from J, the gap between germline ends came to 13 bases. Germline values: CDR1 MGHRA, CDR2 YSYEKL. Busulfan-fludarabine conditioning, marrow transplant, and cyclophosphamide on days +3 and +4 were administered. The specimen comprised PBMCs, sampled 62 days after allogeneic stem cell transplant with posttransplant cyclophosphamide. The rearrangement uses TRBV4-1 and TRBJ2-5; D is uncertain. This TCR came from a male patient aged 60-69 years who received an allogeneic stem cell transplant from a related donor and was CMV-positive. Some T cells may arise from the graft donor. The CDR3 DNA follows: TGCGCCAGCAGCCACGAATCGGTCGATACCCAGTACTTC. This sequence encodes CASSHESVDTQYF.